The 7 T cell receptor beta chains below come from one sample, sequenced in a study of T cell responses to AZD1222 COVID-19 vaccine. Using immunoSEQ multiplex PCR, the repertoire was profiled, and TCRdb retains in-frame clones only, with some absent. The sample yields approximately 130,000 clones, 93% seen once. This sample comprised peripheral blood, obtained on day 0 of AZD1222 vaccination. The receptors here all came from an adult in good health.

The chain carries TRBV3-1 (or the pseudogene TRBV3-2) and TRBJ1-6, with D perhaps TRBD1 (5 bases). V shed 8 bases and J shed 7 bases, with 12 bases lying between them. The CDR3 is 13 residues long. Germline V gene data show CDR1 as LGHDT and CDR2 as YNNKEL (reference sequence). CDR3 region: CASQTAPNSPLHF. The CDR3 bases are TGTGCCAGCCAGACAGCGCCGAATTCACCCCTCCACTTT.

The chain is built from TRBV14 and TRBJ1-4; no clear D. CDR3 length: 13 residues. Per germline, CDR1 SGHDN and CDR2 FVKESK. The V and J ends lost 4 bases and 4 bases respectively, with 7 bases between them. CDR3 sequence: CASSRTINEKLFF. The CDR3 DNA reads TGTGCCAGCAGCCGAACCATTAATGAAAAACTGTTTTTT.

The rearrangement links TRBV29-1 to TRBJ2-7, with TRBD1 matching over 7 bases. Germline V CDR1 and CDR2: SQVTM, ANQGSEA. The CDR3 is made up of 12 amino acids. Trimming removed 4 bases from V and 6 bases from J; junction bases left unmatched: 6. CDR3 sequence reads: CSVVEGASEQYF. The CDR3 DNA follows: TGCAGCGTTGTCGAGGGGGCCTCCGAGCAGTACTTC.

The J gene is TRBJ2-3, the V gene TRBV29-1, with D perhaps given as TRBD1 or TRBD2 (5 bases each). CDR3 length equals 14 residues. Trimming removed 7 bases at V and 0 bases at J, with 14 bases between. CDR1 SQVTM and CDR2 ANQGSEA come from the germline V gene. The CDR3 spells CSARGAVSTDTQYF. As DNA, the CDR3 is TGCAGCGCAAGGGGAGCGGTGAGCACAGATACGCAGTATTTT.

This clone showed up just once. The V gene is TRBV18, the J gene TRBJ2-5; perhaps TRBD1 as D (6 bases). This CDR3 region has 14 residues. Trimming stripped 5 bases from V and 1 base from J, with 11 bases between. Germline V gene lookup returns CDR1 KGHSH and CDR2 LQKENI. CDR3 in amino acids: CASSRGQRQETQYF. The CDR3 DNA follows: TGTGCCAGCTCAAGAGGACAGCGCCAAGAGACCCAGTACTTC.

The J gene is TRBJ1-5, the V gene TRBV7-2; D is uncertain. Germline V gives CDR1 SGHTA, CDR2 FQGNSA. This CDR3 spans 14 amino acids. Trimming stripped 1 base from V and 3 bases from J, with 7 bases between. This chain's CDR3 is CASSLGAFNQPQHF. The CDR3 coding sequence is TGTGCCAGCAGCTTAGGGGCCTTCAATCAGCCCCAGCATTTT.

The chain uses TRBV27 and TRBJ1-5; no reliable D call. Trimming stripped 5 bases from V and 3 bases from J, with 8 bases between. Germline V gene sequence: CDR1 MNHEY, CDR2 SMNVEV (reference sequence). The CDR3 consists of 13 residues. CDR3 bases: TGTGCCAGCAGTACCGGATCCAATCAGCCCCAGCATTTT. It yields the protein CASSTGSNQPQHF.